These T cell receptor beta chains were read from a single sample in a study of cytomegalovirus exposure and HLA in healthy donors. Assay: immunoSEQ multiplex PCR; the TCRdb copy retains only in-frame clones and omits some. Among around 90,000 clones listed, roughly 60% were seen once. Material for sequencing was PBMCs. These receptor sequences come from a woman in her 30s in good health and CMV-seropositive. The CDR3 runs from the conserved cysteine through the conserved F or W. The order of the fields is J gene, clone size, D gene, V gene, CDR3 DNA, CDR3 protein. D genes are given only for firm matches. For some rows the clone size is stated as once, few or many, or as a class when expanded; others skip it.

>TRBJ1-5|-|-|TRBV6-5
TGTGCCAGCAAGGGACAAAATAGCAATCAGCCCCAGCATTTT
CASKGQNSNQPQHF
>TRBJ2-3|few|TRBD1|TRBV7-2
TGTGCCAGCAGCCCAGGCAGGGGACAGGGAAAGGCAGATACGCAGTATTTT
CASSPGRGQGKADTQYF
>TRBJ1-3|-|-|TRBV7-2
TGTGCCAGCAGCTTACGAGGAGCTGGAAACACCATATATTTT
CASSLRGAGNTIYF
>TRBJ1-6|-|TRBD1|TRBV7-2
TGTGCCAGCAGCTTAGAAGGCAGGGGGTCTTCACCCCTCCACTTT
CASSLEGRGSSPLHF
>TRBJ1-4|-|TRBD1|TRBV9
TGTGCCAGCAGCGAACAGGGGGTAGGTGAAAAACTGTTTTTT
CASSEQGVGEKLFF
>TRBJ2-7|once|TRBD1|TRBV10-3
TGTGCCAGCCGACAGAGGGTCGGGACAGCCCCCGGTTACGAGCAGTACTTC
CASRQRVGTAPGYEQYF
>TRBJ1-3|few|-|TRBV6-1
TGTGCCAGCAGCGGTTTGGACACCATATATTTT
CASSGLDTIYF
>TRBJ2-2|-|TRBD1|TRBV19
TGTGCCACCCAAAGACAGGGGAGCACCGGGGAGCTGTTTTTT
CATQRQGSTGELFF
>TRBJ1-5|-|-|TRBV27
TGTGCCAGCAGTGCCACAGGGTTTCAGCCCCAGCATTTC
CASSATGFQPQHF
>TRBJ2-1|-|-|TRBV4-1
TGCGCCAGCAGCCAGACGTTTAGCGTGGTAAGTCATGAGCAGTTCTTC
CASSQTFSVVSHEQFF
>TRBJ2-7|few|-|TRBV4-3
TGCGCCAGCAGCCAAGACTGGCCGGGGGTGGACTACGAGCAGTACTTC
CASSQDWPGVDYEQYF
>TRBJ1-5|once|-|TRBV5-1
TGCGCCAGCAGCTTGGGGACAGCGGGGGATCAGCCCCAGCATTTT
CASSLGTAGDQPQHF
>TRBJ1-2|few|TRBD1|TRBV29-1
TGCAGCGTTGAAGATCGGGGACAGAACTATGGCTACACCTTC
CSVEDRGQNYGYTF
>TRBJ2-6|few|-|TRBV7-9
TGTGCCAGCAGCTTAGAAGAGGCTGGGGCCAACGTCCTGACTTTC
CASSLEEAGANVLTF
>TRBJ2-2|-|-|TRBV5-8
TGTGCCAGCAGCTTGGGGACTTCGAACACCGGGGAGCTGTTTTTT
CASSLGTSNTGELFF
>TRBJ1-5|many|TRBD1|TRBV7-8
TGTGCCAGCAGCCCGACAGGGGCCGATCAGCCCCAGCATTTT
CASSPTGADQPQHF
>TRBJ1-4|-|-|TRBV19
TGTGCCAGTACCTCGGCCGGGGAAAAACTGTTTTTT
CASTSAGEKLFF
>TRBJ1-3|few|-|TRBV28
TGTGCCAGCATTGGAGGTCTCTCTGGAAACACCATATATTTT
CASIGGLSGNTIYF
>TRBJ2-7|few|-|TRBV11-2
TGTGCCAGCAGCTTACTATACGAGCAGTACTTC
CASSLLYEQYF
>TRBJ1-2|-|-|TRBV18
TGTGCCAGCTCACCTGGCAGTACCCACACTAACTATGGCTACACCTTC
CASSPGSTHTNYGYTF
>TRBJ1-3|-|-|TRBV18
TGTGCCAGCTCACCATCTCTTTCAGCAGGCTACTCTGGAAACACCATATATTTT
CASSPSLSAGYSGNTIYF
>TRBJ2-5|-|TRBD2|TRBV4-2
TGTGCCAGCAGCTTGGGACTACTTCAAGAGACCCAGTACTTC
CASSLGLLQETQYF
>TRBJ1-1|-|-|TRBV6-6
TGTGCCAGCAGTTACTCGGCAGGGCGCGACACTGAAGCTTTCTTT
CASSYSAGRDTEAFF
>TRBJ2-4|-|TRBD1|TRBV15
TGTGCCACCAGCAGAGATGCAGGGGGAAACATTCAGTACTTC
CATSRDAGGNIQYF
>TRBJ2-6|few|-|TRBV6-6
TGTGCCAGCAACCAGGGCACCTCTGGGGCCAACGTCCTGACTTTC
CASNQGTSGANVLTF
>TRBJ1-4|-|TRBD1|TRBV4-2
TGTGCCAGCAGTCCGTCCAGGACAGGTAGTGAAAAACTGTTTTTT
CASSPSRTGSEKLFF
>TRBJ1-5|few|TRBD1|TRBV28
TGTGCCAGCAGACGGACAGGGGGCAATCAGCCCCAGCATTTT
CASRRTGGNQPQHF
>TRBJ2-2|-|TRBD1|TRBV6-5
TGTGCCAGCAGTTACCGGACAGGGGATGGGACCGGGGAGCTGTTTTTT
CASSYRTGDGTGELFF
>TRBJ1-4|once|-|TRBV19
TGTGCCAGTGCGAGCCAAGCACCTAATGAAAAACTGTTTTTT
CASASQAPNEKLFF
>TRBJ1-4|-|-|TRBV19
TGTGCCAGTACATGGTCGGGCCGGGGAAGGGATGAAAAACTGTTTTTT
CASTWSGRGRDEKLFF
>TRBJ2-3|-|-|TRBV7-9
TGTGCCAGCAGCTTAATTTGGGCGAGGGAGAGCACAGATACGCAGTATTTT
CASSLIWARESTDTQYF
>TRBJ2-3|-|-|TRBV9
TGTGCCAGCAGAGAACTCACAGATACGCAGTATTTT
CASRELTDTQYF
>TRBJ2-1|-|TRBD1|TRBV7-9
TGTGCCAGCAGCTTAGTCGTCGGACAGGCTAACAATGAGCAGTTCTTC
CASSLVVGQANNEQFF
>TRBJ2-5|-|TRBD2|TRBV7-7
TGTGCCAGCAGCCCTAGCGGGGGGGCGGCCCAGTACTTC
CASSPSGGAAQYF
>TRBJ1-5|-|-|TRBV30
TGTGCCTGGACCGTAGGGGGGGATCAGCCCCAGCATTTT
CAWTVGGDQPQHF
>TRBJ1-2|-|-|TRBV27
TGTGCCAGCAGTTCTAGGGCAGGAGGGAACTATGGCTACACCTTC
CASSSRAGGNYGYTF
>TRBJ2-1|-|-|TRBV7-2
TGTGCCAGCAGCAGAAGGTCACAGGGAGATGAGCAGTTCTTC
CASSRRSQGDEQFF
>TRBJ2-7|few|-|TRBV7-9
TGTGCCAGCAGCTTGACAGGAGACGAGCAGTACTTC
CASSLTGDEQYF
>TRBJ1-1|-|-|TRBV5-1
TGCGCCAGCAGCATCCGAGGACAAATGAACACTGAAGCTTTCTTT
CASSIRGQMNTEAFF
>TRBJ2-3|-|TRBD2|TRBV6-4
TGTGCCAGCAGGCTGGGTGCGGGGGGGAGGGATACGCAGTATTTT
CASRLGAGGRDTQYF
>TRBJ2-1|few|-|TRBV6-4
TGTGCCAGCAGTGAGCAACAGGGCTATGAGCAGTTCTTC
CASSEQQGYEQFF
>TRBJ1-1|-|-|TRBV11-2
TGTGCCAGCAGCTTGGGAGGGGGGAACACTGAAGCTTTCTTT
CASSLGGGNTEAFF
>TRBJ2-1|-|TRBD2|TRBV6-1
TGTGCCAGCAGCATAGCGGGGGGGGCCACTGAGCAGTTCTTC
CASSIAGGATEQFF
>TRBJ2-1|-|TRBD1|TRBV25-1
TGTGCCAGCAGTGAACCGGGACAGGGATTCTACAATGAGCAGTTCTTC
CASSEPGQGFYNEQFF
>TRBJ1-2|-|TRBD1|TRBV7-3
TGTGCCAGCAGCGGACAGGGAGTAGTTGGCTACACCTTC
CASSGQGVVGYTF
>TRBJ2-2|-|-|TRBV10-1
TGCGCCAGCAGTGAGAGAGCTCCGGGGGGGGAGCTGTTTTTT
CASSERAPGGELFF
>TRBJ1-1|-|-|TRBV10-2
TGCGCCAGCAGTAACACAGGGCCGAACACTGAAGCTTTCTTT
CASSNTGPNTEAFF
>TRBJ2-6|-|-|TRBV7-2
TGTGCCAGCGTATACTCTGGGGCCAACGTCCTGACTTTC
CASVYSGANVLTF